A single sample gave rise to the 29 T cell receptor beta chains below, sequenced in a study of blood T cell repertoires in COVID-19. Profiled with immunoSEQ multiplex PCR; TCRdb holds only in-frame clones, not every one. The table has over 70,000 clones, roughly four fifths seen once. The sample taken for sequencing was peripheral blood. The source is a man aged 65 to 85 with COVID-19, enrolled during active disease.

The V call is TRBV7-2, the J call TRBJ1-5, with a weak D call TRBD1 (6 bases). Trimming took off 2 bases at V and 5 bases at J, with 10 bases between the two ends. Per the germline V gene, CDR1 is SGHTA and CDR2 is FQGNSA. There are 14 residues in the CDR3. The CDR3 here is CASSLSTGDQPQHF. CDR3 coding DNA: TGTGCCAGCAGCTTATCGACAGGCGATCAGCCCCAGCATTTT. Filled out from reference TRBV7-2 and TRBJ1-5, the complete variable domain reads GAGVSQSPSNKVTEKGKDVELRCDPISGHTALYWYRQSLGQGLEFLIYFQGNSAPDKSGLPSDRFSAERTGGSVSTLTIQRTQQEDSAVYLCASSLSTGDQPQHFGDGTRLSIL.

V is TRBV27 and J is TRBJ2-7, with D perhaps matching TRBD2 (6 bases). V dropped 6 bases and J dropped 3 bases, with 18 bases sitting between them. The CDR3 contains 15 residues. CDR1 and CDR2 from the germline V gene are MNHEY and SMNVEV (reference sequence). The CDR3 nucleotides are TGTGCCAGCAGCCTCCAGCTGCGGGGCCTCTACGAGCAGTACTTC. Amino acid sequence: CASSLQLRGLYEQYF.

The chain combines TRBV5-8 with TRBJ2-1; 9 bases agree with TRBD2. The CDR3 runs 15 residues. Germline values: CDR1 SGHTS, CDR2 YDEGEE. V lost 0 bases to trimming and J lost 4 bases; unmatched junction nucleotides: 2. The CDR3 reads CASSLEAGGYNEQFF. The DNA of the CDR3 is TGTGCCAGCAGCTTGGAAGCGGGGGGATACAATGAGCAGTTCTTC.

V gene TRBV12-3 or TRBV12-4 combines with J gene TRBJ2-5; 12 bases are shared with TRBD2. The CDR3 length is 13 residues. Trimming cost V 7 bases and J 6 bases; bases outside gene matches: 3. The CDR3 coding sequence is TGTGCCAGCATTGGACTAGCGGGGCAGACCCAGTACTTC. This encodes CASIGLAGQTQYF.

V usage is TRBV5-5 and J usage is TRBJ2-2; TRBD2 agrees at 7 bases. J was trimmed by 1 base and V by 0 bases; bases with no gene match: 3. The germline V gene has CDR1 SGHKS and CDR2 YYEKEE (reference sequence). This CDR3 is 16 amino acids long. The CDR3, as DNA: TGTGCCAGCAGCTTGGTTTTAGCGGGGAACACCGGGGAGCTGTTTTTT. This gives the protein CASSLVLAGNTGELFF.

The table lists this clone with a count of one. J is TRBJ2-1 and V is TRBV7-3; TRBD2 agrees at 10 bases. Germline V gives CDR1 SGHTA, CDR2 FQGTGA. The ends lost 5 bases at V and 7 bases at J; junction bases unmatched: 11. The CDR3 has 16 amino acids. The CDR3 nucleotides are TGTGCCAGCAGCGAGAGAGGGACTAGCGCCCTAAATGAGCAGTTCTTC. It specifies CASSERGTSALNEQFF. Variable domain in full (rest from reference TRBV7-3 and TRBJ2-1): GAGVSQTPSNKVTEKGKYVELRCDPISGHTALYWYRQSLGQGPEFLIYFQGTGAADDSGLPNDRFFAVRPEGSVSTLKIQRTERGDSAVYLCASSERGTSALNEQFFGPGTRLTVL.

The chain joins TRBV19 to TRBJ2-3, with 10 bases aligning to TRBD2. With 4 bases clipped from V and 2 bases from J, the junction kept 18 bases outside the gene matches. CDR1 is LNHDA and CDR2 is SQIVND in the germline V gene (reference sequence). The CDR3 has 20 residues. This CDR3 is CASSTNRLVFGTSATDTQYF. The CDR3 DNA reads as TGTGCCAGTAGTACCAACCGCTTGGTGTTCGGGACTAGCGCCACAGATACGCAGTATTTT.

At least ten counts were recorded for this clone. The CDR3 nucleotides read TGTGCCAGCAGATTACAAGATCAGGGGGAAAAACTGTTTTTT. Its protein is CASRLQDQGEKLFF. V and J are TRBV2 and TRBJ1-4; D possibly corresponds to TRBD1 (6 bases). The CDR3 consists of 14 residues. V lost 6 bases and J 8 bases, leaving 16 bases between the germline ends. Germline V gene sequence: CDR1 SNHLY, CDR2 FYNNEI.

The gene calls are TRBV6-1 and TRBJ1-5; 8 bases map to TRBD1. Trimming took 2 bases from V and 3 from J; bases not matched to a gene: 3. Germline-derived CDR1 and CDR2 are MNHNS and SASEGT. The CDR3 is 15 residues long. Here the CDR3 DNA reads TGTGCCAGCAGTGAACAGACAGGGGCCAATCAGCCCCAGCATTTT. It is translated as CASSEQTGANQPQHF.

This chain connects TRBV30 to TRBJ1-1; 7 bases fit TRBD1. CDR3 length equals 13 residues. The ends lost 3 bases at V and 1 base at J; junction bases unmatched: 2. Germline V gene lookup returns CDR1 GTSNPN and CDR2 SVGIG (reference sequence). CDR3 DNA: TGTGCCTGGAGGAGGACAGGGAACACTGAAGCTTTCTTT. The encoded protein is CAWRRTGNTEAFF.

This clone has just one count. This chain joins TRBV27 and TRBJ2-2; the match to TRBD1 covers 7 bases. The V gene end was trimmed by 1 base and the J gene end by 0 bases; junction bases not matched to a gene: 11. Looked up from germline, CDR1 is MNHEY and CDR2 is SMNVEV (reference sequence). This CDR3 region has 19 residues. CDR3 nucleotide sequence: TGTGCCAGCAGTTTATATTCGGGACAGCTCTACGCGAACACCGGGGAGCTGTTTTTT. This encodes CASSLYSGQLYANTGELFF.

Only one count was recorded for this clone. CDR3 in amino acids: CASSLYGGNEKLFF. CDR3 bases: TGTGCCAGCAGCTTATACGGGGGTAATGAAAAACTGTTTTTT. The J gene is TRBJ1-4, the V gene TRBV7-2, with D possibly being TRBD1 (5 bases). This CDR3 region has 14 residues. Trimming left V 2 bases short and J 4 bases short, with 8 bases between. Germline V CDR1 and CDR2: SGHTA, FQGNSA.

CDR3 residues: CASSPPPGQGAWDEQFF. Written as DNA, the CDR3 is TGTGCCAGCAGCCCCCCCCCGGGACAGGGGGCTTGGGATGAGCAGTTCTTC. The chain has TRBV7-3 and TRBJ2-1; 12 bases line up with TRBD1. This CDR3 is built from 17 residues. Per germline, CDR1 SGHTA and CDR2 FQGTGA. V lost 5 bases to trimming and J lost 8 bases; unmatched junction nucleotides: 13.

CDR3 DNA sequence: TGTGCCAGCAGTCAACTAGCGGGAGGGAACGGTTTAGCCCAGTACTTC. As protein: CASSQLAGGNGLAQYF. V usage is TRBV2 and J usage is TRBJ2-5; TRBD2 aligns across 13 bases. The CDR3 sequence is 16 residues long. Trimming at V came to 5 bases and at J to 9 bases, leaving 12 bases not matched to a gene. Germline assignment: CDR1 SNHLY and CDR2 FYNNEI.

This clone was recorded once. V is TRBV12-3 or TRBV12-4 and J is TRBJ1-5; D unresolved. The V end lost 7 bases, the J end lost 4 bases, and 11 bases lay between the germline ends. The CDR3 covers 13 residues. The CDR3 here is CASTPSENQPQHF. DNA for the CDR3: TGTGCCAGCACCCCCTCGGAGAATCAGCCCCAGCATTTT.

The V and J genes are TRBV5-6 and TRBJ1-5; no clear D. Germline values: CDR1 SGHDT, CDR2 YYEEEE. The ends were cut back, 1 base at V and 2 bases at J, with 4 bases in the middle. The CDR3 consists of 13 residues. Written as DNA, the CDR3 is TGTGCCAGCAGCTTGCAGGGCAATCAGCCCCAGCATTTT. Its protein is CASSLQGNQPQHF.

V and J are TRBV7-9 and TRBJ2-1; the D is unclear. V gave up 1 base and J gave up 9 bases, with 13 bases separating them. The CDR3 is 14 residues long. The germline gives CDR1 SEHNR, CDR2 FQNEAQ (reference sequence). As DNA, the CDR3 is TGTGCCAGCAGCTTAGGTTCGCGAGGCGGTGAGCAGTTCTTC. Protein sequence: CASSLGSRGGEQFF.

In the case of this clone: The junction departs from germline at one end; a sequencing error may be responsible. This rearrangement joins TRBV11-2 to TRBJ2-7; D is perhaps TRBD2 (6 bases). Germline V gives CDR1 SGHAT, CDR2 FQNNGV. The CDR3 has 15 residues. CDR3 in DNA: TGTGCCACCAGCAGCTTACGGGAGAAACCCCACGAGCAGTACTTC. Its protein is CATSSLREKPHEQYF.

The chain carries TRBV30 and TRBJ1-2; D gene ambiguous. V lost 3 bases and J lost 2, with 10 bases in between. CDR3 length: 13 amino acids. Germline values: CDR1 GTSNPN, CDR2 SVGIG (reference sequence). The CDR3 protein is CAWSDLQNYGYTF. The DNA for the CDR3 is TGTGCCTGGAGCGACCTACAGAACTATGGCTACACCTTC.

V and J are TRBV4-3 and TRBJ2-3; 7 nucleotides line up with TRBD1. Germline CDR1 reads LGHNA; CDR2 reads YSLEER. V lost 1 base, J lost 11 bases, and 3 bases stayed unmatched. The CDR3 consists of 12 residues. Here the CDR3 DNA reads TGCGCCAGCAGCCAAGGGGACAGAGGGCAGTATTTT. Its protein product is CASSQGDRGQYF.

The chain uses TRBV7-9 and TRBJ1-2, with a possible D match to TRBD1 (5 bases). The CDR3 runs 16 residues. Germline V gives CDR1 SEHNR, CDR2 FQNEAQ (reference sequence). Trimming left V 2 bases short and J 0 bases short, with 13 bases between. In DNA, the CDR3 is TGTGCCAGCAGCTTAAGGGGCGGATTAGCTAACTATGGCTACACCTTC. The encoded protein is CASSLRGGLANYGYTF.

The CDR3 coding sequence is TGTGCCAGTAGTGTTACGGGACACTCCACAGATACGCAGTATTTT. Protein product: CASSVTGHSTDTQYF. The genes are TRBV19 and TRBJ2-3; D perhaps matches TRBD1 (6 bases). Trimming stripped 5 bases from V and 2 bases from J, with 14 bases between. Germline V CDR1 and CDR2: LNHDA, SQIVND (reference sequence). The CDR3 runs 15 residues.

This clone was detected once. V usage is TRBV7-8 and J usage is TRBJ2-1; TRBD1 is a possible D gene (6 bases). CDR1 is SGHVS and CDR2 is FQNEAQ in the germline V gene. The CDR3 has 16 amino acids. The ends were cut back, 3 bases at V and 0 bases at J, with 12 bases in the middle. The CDR3 DNA reads as TGTGCCAGCAGCTTCAGGGGTCTAGGCTCCTACAATGAGCAGTTCTTC. Translating it yields CASSFRGLGSYNEQFF.

As regards this clone: This same CDR3 is encoded by further DNA sequences in the sample. The chain uses TRBV12-3 or TRBV12-4 and TRBJ1-5; D gene unclear. The V gene lost 2 bases and the J gene lost 6 bases, with 5 bases spanning the gap. There are 12 residues in the CDR3. The CDR3 DNA reads as TGTGCCAGCAGTTTAAGCGTTCAGCCCCAGCATTTT. It encodes CASSLSVQPQHF.

This clone was observed a handful of times. The chain recombines TRBV7-8 with TRBJ2-3; tentatively, D is TRBD1 (6 bases). This CDR3 contains 16 residues. Germline loops: CDR1 SGHVS, CDR2 FQNEAQ. Trimming shortened V by 1 base and J by 0 bases, and 11 bases separated the two germline ends. Here the CDR3 DNA reads TGTGCCAGCAGCTTAGGCAGGGGTTCTAGCACAGATACGCAGTATTTT. Translated: CASSLGRGSSTDTQYF. Using reference TRBV7-8 and TRBJ2-3 for the parts outside the CDR3, the full variable domain is GAGVSQSPRYKVAKRGQDVALRCDPISGHVSLFWYQQALGQGPEFLTYFQNEAQLDKSGLPSDRFFAERPEGSVSTLKIQRTQQEDSAVYLCASSLGRGSSTDTQYFGPGTRLTVL.

The chain combines TRBV3-1 (or the pseudogene TRBV3-2) with TRBJ1-1, with 8 bases identical to TRBD1. Looked up from germline, CDR1 is LGHDT and CDR2 is YNNKEL (reference sequence). CDR3 length equals 15 residues. J was trimmed by 6 bases and V by 3 bases; bases with no gene match: 9. DNA for the CDR3: TGTGCCAGCAGCCATCCCGGACAGGGCACCCCTGAAGCTTTCTTT. It is translated as CASSHPGQGTPEAFF.

CDR3 coding DNA: TGTGCCAGCAGCCCGGGACAGGGGGCCGGGGAGCTGTTTTTT. Residues: CASSPGQGAGELFF. V usage is TRBV7-2 and J usage is TRBJ2-2, with 11 positions matching TRBD1. The length of the CDR3 is 14 residues. V lost 5 bases and J lost 6; bases outside the gene matches: 2. Germline V lookup: CDR1 SGHTA, CDR2 FQGNSA.

The rearrangement joins TRBV14 to TRBJ1-4, with 8 bases aligning to TRBD1. CDR3 length: 14 amino acids. The V gene end was trimmed by 6 bases and the J gene end by 7 bases; junction bases not matched to a gene: 7. CDR1 and CDR2 (germline): SGHDN, FVKESK. The CDR3 nucleotides are TGTGCCAGCAGTCGACAGGGGTGGGGTGAAAAACTGTTTTTT. Translated: CASSRQGWGEKLFF.

The chain couples TRBV28 to TRBJ2-7; the match to TRBD1 covers 9 bases. The V and J ends lost 7 bases and 4 bases, in that order; junction bases with no gene match: 8. The CDR3 is made up of 14 amino acids. CDR1 and CDR2 from the germline V gene are MDHEN and SYDVKM. The CDR3 region has the DNA TGTGCCAGCATCCCAGGGGACAGGGCGTACGAGCAGTACTTC. Its protein product is CASIPGDRAYEQYF.